The 32 T cell receptor beta chains below all came from one sample that was sequenced in a study of T cell responses to AZD1222 COVID-19 vaccine. Repertoires were generated with immunoSEQ multiplex PCR, while TCRdb's copy carries only in-frame clones and drops some. The repertoire consists of 79,000 or so clones, with about 83% occurring once and the leading ten covering roughly 28%. Source: peripheral blood, taken 28 days after the second dose of the MenACWY control vaccine. These receptors were taken from an adult who received the MenACWY meningococcal vaccine as a control.

This clone was counted between two and nine times. The chain is built from TRBV13 and TRBJ1-4, with unresolved D. Germline lookup yields CDR1 PRHDT and CDR2 FYEKMQ (reference sequence). V lost 4 bases to trimming and J lost 4 bases, with 13 bases between them. There are 15 residues in the CDR3. The CDR3, as DNA: TGTGCCAGCAGCTCTACTCGGACGGGTAATGAAAAACTGTTTTTT. Translated, it gives CASSSTRTGNEKLFF.

This clone was seen just once. The chain couples TRBV2 to TRBJ2-7, with D uncertain. This CDR3 comprises 14 residues. Germline V gene data show CDR1 as SNHLY and CDR2 as FYNNEI. Trimming removed 7 bases at V and 3 bases at J, with 16 bases between. The CDR3 here is CASKWRYDYYEQYF. CDR3 bases: TGTGCCAGCAAGTGGCGGTACGATTACTACGAGCAGTACTTC.

The chain links TRBV28 to TRBJ1-1, with D unclear. This CDR3 is 14 amino acids long. With 6 bases removed from V and 1 base from J, the gap between germline ends came to 12 bases. From germline, CDR1 is MDHEN and CDR2 SYDVKM. CDR3 in DNA: TGTGCCAGCAGCCATGGGCAGGAGAACACTGAAGCTTTCTTT. Translation gives CASSHGQENTEAFF.

The chain carries TRBV3-1 (or the pseudogene TRBV3-2) and TRBJ1-6; D uncertain. Germline assignment: CDR1 LGHDT and CDR2 YNNKEL (reference sequence). Trimming removed 1 base from V and 6 bases from J, with 7 bases in between. The CDR3 is made up of 14 amino acids. The CDR3 loop is CASSQVEGNSPLHF. The CDR3 DNA reads as TGTGCCAGCAGCCAAGTAGAGGGTAATTCACCCCTCCACTTT.

This chain links TRBV9 with TRBJ1-6; a weak D match, TRBD1 (5 bases). CDR1 and CDR2 from the germline V gene are SGDLS and YYNGEE. Trimming pared 6 bases from V and 8 bases from J, leaving 18 bases between. CDR3 size: 15 residues. The CDR3 coding sequence is TGTGCCAGCAATCCCCTCGCCAGGGATTATTCACCCCTCCACTTT. It codes for CASNPLARDYSPLHF.

V and J are TRBV19 and TRBJ1-2, with 8 bases lining up with TRBD1. The CDR3 spans 15 residues. CDR1 LNHDA and CDR2 SQIVND come from the germline V gene (reference sequence). Trimming cost V 6 bases and J 4 bases; bases outside gene matches: 10. The DNA of the CDR3 is TGTGCCAGTAGGTCCGGACAGGGAATTCTCTATGGCTACACCTTC. It codes for CASRSGQGILYGYTF.

This clone was seen a few times. The chain joins TRBV30 to TRBJ2-3; 7 bases line up with TRBD1. The CDR3 has 13 amino acids. In germline, CDR1 is GTSNPN, CDR2 SVGIG (reference sequence). Trimming at V came to 0 bases and at J to 3 bases, leaving 0 bases not matched to a gene. Here the CDR3 reads CAWSVGQTDTQYF. The CDR3, as DNA: TGTGCCTGGAGTGTGGGACAGACAGATACGCAGTATTTT.

V is TRBV15 and J is TRBJ1-5, with unresolved D. The germline V gene encodes CDR1 LNHNV and CDR2 YYDKDF (reference sequence). V was shortened by 5 bases and J by 7 bases, with 12 bases between the two germline ends. The CDR3 extends over 13 amino acids. In DNA, the CDR3 is TGTGCCACCAGCCCAAGACGGGAGCAGCCCCAGCATTTT. It is translated as CATSPRREQPQHF. Filled out from reference TRBV15 and TRBJ1-5, the complete variable domain reads DAMVIQNPRYQVTQFGKPVTLSCSQTLNHNVMYWYQQKSSQAPKLLFHYYDKDFNNEADTPDNFQSRRPNTSFCFLDIRSPGLGDTAMYLCATSPRREQPQHFGDGTRLSIL.

The chain joins TRBV5-1 to TRBJ1-3; 7 bases are a match to TRBD1. This CDR3 comprises 15 residues. Trimming took 4 bases from V and 3 from J; bases not matched to a gene: 7. Germline V gene data show CDR1 as SGHRS and CDR2 as YFSETQ. In DNA, the CDR3 is TGCGCCAGCAGCGGGGGACAGACCATTGGAAACACCATATATTTT. As protein: CASSGGQTIGNTIYF.

This clone was detected a few times. J is TRBJ2-3 and V is TRBV9; 7 bases match TRBD2. The CDR3 contains 12 residues. The germline V gene encodes CDR1 SGDLS and CDR2 YYNGEE. V was clipped by 3 bases and J by 6 bases; unmatched bases: 1. This CDR3 reads CASSGEGDTQYF. The CDR3 region has the DNA TGTGCCAGCAGCGGGGAGGGGGATACGCAGTATTTT.

The rearrangement joins TRBV6-5 to TRBJ1-4; 7 nucleotides line up with TRBD1. Germline V lookup: CDR1 MNHEY, CDR2 SVGAGI. The J segment lost 4 bases and the V segment lost 6 bases, leaving 5 bases of the junction unmatched. The length of the CDR3 is 14 residues. The CDR3 spells CASSPGQFNEKLFF. For the CDR3, the DNA is TGTGCCAGCAGCCCGGGACAGTTTAATGAAAAACTGTTTTTT.

The table lists this clone with a few counts. The J gene is TRBJ1-1, the V gene TRBV9; 7 bases map to TRBD1. J was trimmed by 0 bases and V by 4 bases; bases with no gene match: 12. CDR3 length: 17 residues. Germline values: CDR1 SGDLS, CDR2 YYNGEE. The CDR3 protein is CASSTNPQGDMNTEAFF. The DNA of the CDR3 is TGTGCCAGCAGCACAAACCCCCAGGGGGACATGAACACTGAAGCTTTCTTT.

The chain recombines TRBV6-2 or TRBV6-3 with TRBJ1-6; weak D call: TRBD1 (6 bases). CDR3 length: 14 amino acids. The V gene lost 6 bases and the J gene lost 6 bases, with 12 bases spanning the gap. The germline V gene has CDR1 MNHEY and CDR2 SVGEGT. The CDR3 region is CASSSGQFNSPLHF. The CDR3 DNA reads TGTGCCAGCAGCTCCGGACAGTTTAATTCACCCCTCCACTTT.

This clone has more than one count but fewer than ten. This rearrangement joins TRBV27 to TRBJ1-2; a possible D gene is TRBD1 (6 bases). CDR3 length: 12 residues. Trimming pared 5 bases from V and 11 bases from J, leaving 15 bases between. CDR1 is MNHEY, CDR2 SMNVEV, per germline (reference sequence). The CDR3 DNA reads as TGTGCCAGCAGTGACCCGGGGGGGGCGTACACCTTC. It specifies CASSDPGGAYTF.

This chain joins TRBV29-1 and TRBJ1-3; D not certain. CDR3 length: 14 amino acids. Germline V lookup: CDR1 SQVTM, CDR2 ANQGSEA. V lost 6 bases and J 2 bases, leaving 14 bases between the germline ends. The CDR3 loop reads CSVSQGQAGNTIYF. CDR3 nucleotide sequence: TGCAGCGTCTCCCAAGGGCAGGCTGGAAACACCATATATTTT.

This chain links TRBV6-5 with TRBJ1-2; possible D gene TRBD1, 5 bases. CDR1 is MNHEY and CDR2 is SVGAGI in the germline V gene. The V and J ends lost 6 bases and 2 bases respectively, with 10 bases between them. This CDR3 is 13 amino acids long. The CDR3 sequence: CASSTGRNYGYTF. The CDR3, as DNA: TGTGCCAGCAGCACGGGACGGAACTATGGCTACACCTTC.

The chain recombines TRBV10-3 with TRBJ1-6; TRBD1 might be the D (5 bases). V was cut by 2 bases and J by 6 bases, with 8 bases left in between. Germline assignment: CDR1 ENHRY and CDR2 SYGVKD. This CDR3 spans 14 amino acids. CDR3 protein: CAISEGDGNSPLHF. The CDR3 region has the DNA TGTGCCATCAGTGAGGGGGACGGTAATTCACCCCTCCACTTT.

Notes on this clone: The junction departs from germline at one end; a sequencing error may be responsible. The chain joins TRBV28 to TRBJ1-5; D is uncertain. The CDR3 totals 15 residues. Germline lookup yields CDR1 MDHEN and CDR2 SYDVKM. CDR3 loop: CPSRDSKGGNQPQHF. CDR3 coding DNA: TGTCCCAGTAGAGATTCTAAGGGCGGCAATCAGCCCCAGCATTTT.

On this clone: The same CDR3 also results from other DNA sequences found in this sample. The V and J genes are TRBV9 and TRBJ1-2; 8 bases agree with TRBD1. J was trimmed by 8 bases and V by 5 bases; bases with no gene match: 8. The CDR3 has 13 residues. CDR1 is SGDLS, CDR2 YYNGEE, per germline. The CDR3 loop reads CASSGQGGGGYTF. Here the CDR3 DNA reads TGTGCCAGCAGTGGACAGGGTGGGGGCGGCTACACCTTC.

V is TRBV29-1 and J is TRBJ1-2; 10 nucleotides align to TRBD1. Per the germline V gene, CDR1 is SQVTM and CDR2 is ANQGSEA. This CDR3 is 13 amino acids long. Germline trimming cut 5 bases from V and 4 bases from J; bases unmatched to any gene: 4. The CDR3 nucleotides read TGCAGCGTTACTGGACAGGGGGTCTATGGCTACACCTTC. Its translation: CSVTGQGVYGYTF.

This sequence joins TRBV6-6 and TRBJ1-1, with D possibly being TRBD1 (5 bases). Germline CDR1 reads MNHNY; CDR2 reads SVGAGI (reference sequence). The CDR3 loop spans 13 amino acids. Deletions cut 6 bases from V and 1 base from J, with 9 bases between. CDR3 sequence (DNA): TGTGCCAGCAGAAGACAGAAGAACACTGAAGCTTTCTTT. Encoded protein: CASRRQKNTEAFF.

This rearrangement joins TRBV14 to TRBJ2-2; the match to TRBD2 covers 7 bases. V trimming: 5 bases; J trimming: 3 bases; junction bases outside the gene matches: 9. Per germline, CDR1 SGHDN and CDR2 FVKESK. The CDR3 is 16 residues long. The CDR3 sequence is CASSSPFRGDTGELFF. The DNA of the CDR3 is TGTGCCAGCAGCTCCCCCTTCCGGGGGGACACCGGGGAGCTGTTTTTT. Full variable domain (outside the CDR3, taken from reference TRBV14 and TRBJ2-2): EAGVTQFPSHSVIEKGQTVTLRCDPISGHDNLYWYRRVMGKEIKFLLHFVKESKQDESGMPNNRFLAERTGGTYSTLKVQPAELEDSGVYFCASSSPFRGDTGELFFGEGSRLTVL.

This clone was observed a few times. The sample contains more than one DNA sequence encoding this CDR3. The genes are TRBV4-1 and TRBJ1-5; 7 bases line up with TRBD1. Germline-derived CDR1 and CDR2 are MGHRA and YSYEKL. The CDR3 length is 15 residues. Trimming took 4 bases from V and 0 from J; bases not matched to a gene: 3. This chain's CDR3 is CASSLDRASNQPQHF. The CDR3 DNA reads as TGCGCCAGCAGCCTTGACAGGGCTAGCAATCAGCCCCAGCATTTT.

V is TRBV3-1 (or the pseudogene TRBV3-2) and J is TRBJ2-3, with 14 positions matching TRBD2. CDR3 length: 17 residues. V trimming: 1 base; J trimming: 1 base; junction bases outside the gene matches: 1. CDR1 and CDR2 from the germline V gene are LGHDT and YNNKEL (reference sequence). The CDR3 sequence: CASSQGGLAGGTDTQYF. CDR3 coding DNA: TGTGCCAGCAGCCAAGGGGGACTAGCGGGGGGCACAGATACGCAGTATTTT.

In DNA form, the CDR3 reads TGCGCCAGCAGCTTGGGTCCGTCCAACGAGCAGTACTTC. Protein product: CASSLGPSNEQYF. The chain carries TRBV5-1 and TRBJ2-7, with no clear D. The germline CDR1 and CDR2 sequences are SGHRS and YFSETQ. The CDR3 covers 13 residues. V was pared by 0 bases and J by 5 bases, with 9 bases between.

The CDR3 reads CASGVADTQYF. The CDR3 DNA follows: TGTGCCAGCGGTGTTGCGGATACGCAGTATTTT. J is TRBJ2-3 and V is TRBV11-2; D is unclear. V was cut by 8 bases and J by 6 bases, with 9 bases left in between. The CDR3 extends over 11 amino acids. CDR1 and CDR2 from the germline V gene are SGHAT and FQNNGV. Based on the CDR3 plus reference TRBV11-2 and TRBJ2-3, the full variable domain is EAGVAQSPRYKIIEKRQSVAFWCNPISGHATLYWYQQILGQGPKLLIQFQNNGVVDDSQLPKDRFSAERLKGVDSTLKIQPAKLEDSAVYLCASGVADTQYFGPGTRLTVL.

V usage is TRBV7-3 and J usage is TRBJ2-1; 14 positions agree with TRBD2. Losses at the gene ends were 4 bases for V and 7 bases for J; bases not matched to a gene: 3. This CDR3 contains 15 residues. CDR1 and CDR2 from the germline V gene are SGHTA and FQGTGA. The CDR3 sequence is CASSSGTSGRNEQFF. In DNA, the CDR3 is TGTGCCAGCAGCTCCGGGACTAGCGGGAGAAATGAGCAGTTCTTC.

The chain joins TRBV4-2 to TRBJ1-4; TRBD1 matches at 9 bases. In germline, CDR1 is LGHNA, CDR2 YNFKEQ. The CDR3 contains 14 residues. J lost 8 bases, V lost 4 bases, and 5 bases had no gene match. The CDR3 region is CASSPGQGVEKLFF. CDR3 sequence (DNA): TGTGCCAGCAGCCCGGGACAGGGAGTCGAAAAACTGTTTTTT.

As concerns this clone: With a much larger clone just one base away, this may be a read error. The sample has other DNA sequences that encode this CDR3 too. The chain links TRBV12-3 or TRBV12-4 to TRBJ1-1; unclear D gene. The CDR3 consists of 12 residues. V was clipped by 3 bases and J by 1 base, with 3 bases between them. The CDR3 loop is CASSFGNTEAFF. The CDR3 nucleotides are TGTGCCAGCAGTTTCGGGAACACTGAAGCTTTCTTT.

V gene TRBV27 combines with J gene TRBJ2-2; D uncertain. Trimming stripped 10 bases from V and 5 bases from J, with 20 bases between. Germline assignment: CDR1 MNHEY and CDR2 SMNVEV (reference sequence). The CDR3 is made up of 15 amino acids. The CDR3 protein is CATGRSGVLTGELFF. The DNA for the CDR3 is TGTGCCACCGGAAGGTCAGGCGTATTAACCGGGGAGCTGTTTTTT.

This clone was detected only once. V gene TRBV30 combines with J gene TRBJ2-1; 7 positions agree with TRBD2. J lost 6 bases, V lost 1 base, and 6 bases had no gene match. Germline values: CDR1 GTSNPN, CDR2 SVGIG (reference sequence). The CDR3 runs to 14 residues. The CDR3 region is CAWSGGLPINEQFF. DNA for the CDR3: TGTGCCTGGAGTGGGGGACTACCCATCAATGAGCAGTTCTTC.

As to this clone: The junction departs from germline at one end; a sequencing error may be responsible. The rearrangement uses TRBV15 and TRBJ1-5; D is undetermined. The CDR3 is 15 amino acids. CDR1 and CDR2 from the germline V gene are LNHNV and YYDKDF (reference sequence). The CDR3 loop reads CAISRDLGDNQPQHF. The CDR3 nucleotides are TGTGCCATCAGCAGAGATCTTGGAGACAATCAGCCCCAGCATTTT.